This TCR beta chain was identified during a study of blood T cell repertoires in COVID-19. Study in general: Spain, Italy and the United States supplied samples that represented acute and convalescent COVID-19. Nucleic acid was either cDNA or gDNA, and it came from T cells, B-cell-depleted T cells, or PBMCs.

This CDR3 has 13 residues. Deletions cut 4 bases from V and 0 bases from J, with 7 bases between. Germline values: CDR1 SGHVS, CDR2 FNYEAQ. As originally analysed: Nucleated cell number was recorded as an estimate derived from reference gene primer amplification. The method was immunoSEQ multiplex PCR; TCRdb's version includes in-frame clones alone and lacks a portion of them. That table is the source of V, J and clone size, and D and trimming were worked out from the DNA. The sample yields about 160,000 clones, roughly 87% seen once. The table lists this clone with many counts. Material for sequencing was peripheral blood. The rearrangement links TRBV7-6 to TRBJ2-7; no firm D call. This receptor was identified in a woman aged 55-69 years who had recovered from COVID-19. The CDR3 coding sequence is TGTGCCAGCAGCTCATCTAGCTCCTACGAGCAGTACTTC. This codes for CASSSSSSYEQYF.